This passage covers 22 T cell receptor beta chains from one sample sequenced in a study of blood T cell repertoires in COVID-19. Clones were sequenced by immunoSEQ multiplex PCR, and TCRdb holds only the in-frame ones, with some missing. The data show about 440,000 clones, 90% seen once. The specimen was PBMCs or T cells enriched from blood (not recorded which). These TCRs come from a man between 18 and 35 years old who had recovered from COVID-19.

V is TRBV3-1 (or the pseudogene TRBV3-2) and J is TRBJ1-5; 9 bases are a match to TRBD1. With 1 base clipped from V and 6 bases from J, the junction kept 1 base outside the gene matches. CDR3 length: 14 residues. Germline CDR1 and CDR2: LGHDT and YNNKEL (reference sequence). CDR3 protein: CASSQGQGGQPQHF. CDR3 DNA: TGTGCCAGCAGCCAAGGACAGGGGGGTCAGCCCCAGCATTTT.

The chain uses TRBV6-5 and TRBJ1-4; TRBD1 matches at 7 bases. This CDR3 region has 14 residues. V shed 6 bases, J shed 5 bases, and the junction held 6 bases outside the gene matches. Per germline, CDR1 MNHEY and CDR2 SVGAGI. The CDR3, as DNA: TGTGCCAGCAGACAGGGGACCTTAAATGAAAAACTGTTTTTT. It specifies CASRQGTLNEKLFF.

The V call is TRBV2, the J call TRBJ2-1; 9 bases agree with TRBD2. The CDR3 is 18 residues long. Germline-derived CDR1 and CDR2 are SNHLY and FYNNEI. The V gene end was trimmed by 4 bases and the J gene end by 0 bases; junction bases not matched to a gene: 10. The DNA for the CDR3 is TGTGCCAGCAGTGTGGAGGCGGGAGGGCGCCGCTCCTACAATGAGCAGTTCTTC. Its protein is CASSVEAGGRRSYNEQFF.

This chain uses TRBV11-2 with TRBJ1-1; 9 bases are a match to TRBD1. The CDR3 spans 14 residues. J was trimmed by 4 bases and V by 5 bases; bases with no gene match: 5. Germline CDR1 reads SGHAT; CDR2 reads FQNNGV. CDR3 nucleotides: TGTGCCAGCAGCCGACCGGGACAGGGCACTGAAGCTTTCTTT. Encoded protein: CASSRPGQGTEAFF.

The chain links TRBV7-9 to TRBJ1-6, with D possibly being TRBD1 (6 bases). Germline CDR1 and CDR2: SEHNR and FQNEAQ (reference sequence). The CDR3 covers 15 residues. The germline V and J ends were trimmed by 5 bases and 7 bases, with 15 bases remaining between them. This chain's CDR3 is CASSVPGVGNSPLHF. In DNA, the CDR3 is TGTGCCAGCAGCGTGCCAGGGGTTGGCAATTCACCCCTCCACTTT.

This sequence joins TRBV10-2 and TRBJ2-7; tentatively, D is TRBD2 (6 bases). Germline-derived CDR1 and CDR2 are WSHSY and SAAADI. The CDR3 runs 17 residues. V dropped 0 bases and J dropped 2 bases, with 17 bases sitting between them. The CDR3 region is CASSESRFPAGPYEQYF. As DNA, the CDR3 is TGCGCCAGCAGTGAGTCGAGATTTCCAGCGGGCCCCTACGAGCAGTACTTC.

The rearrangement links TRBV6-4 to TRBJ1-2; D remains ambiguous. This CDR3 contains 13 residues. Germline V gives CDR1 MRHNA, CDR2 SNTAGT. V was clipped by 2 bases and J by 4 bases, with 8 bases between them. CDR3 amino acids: CASSDGGVYGYTF. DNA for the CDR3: TGTGCCAGCAGTGACGGCGGGGTCTATGGCTACACCTTC.

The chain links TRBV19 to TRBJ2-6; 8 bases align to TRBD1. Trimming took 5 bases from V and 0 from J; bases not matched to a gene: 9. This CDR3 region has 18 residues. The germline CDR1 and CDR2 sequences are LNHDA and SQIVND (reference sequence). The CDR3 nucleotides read TGTGCCAGTAGTGGTTACGGACAGGGACGCTCTGGGGCCAACGTCCTGACTTTC. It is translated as CASSGYGQGRSGANVLTF.

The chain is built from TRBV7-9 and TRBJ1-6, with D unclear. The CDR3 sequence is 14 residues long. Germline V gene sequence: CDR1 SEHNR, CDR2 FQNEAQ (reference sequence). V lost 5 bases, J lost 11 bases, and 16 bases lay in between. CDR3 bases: TGTGCCAGCAGCACGGGAACAGTTACCGCACCCCTCCACTTT. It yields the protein CASSTGTVTAPLHF.

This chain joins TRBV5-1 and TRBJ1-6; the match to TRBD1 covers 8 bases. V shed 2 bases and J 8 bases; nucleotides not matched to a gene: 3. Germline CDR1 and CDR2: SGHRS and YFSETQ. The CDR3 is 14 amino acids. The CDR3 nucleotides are TGCGCCAGCAGCTTCTCACAGGGGGATTCACCCCTCCACTTT. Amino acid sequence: CASSFSQGDSPLHF.

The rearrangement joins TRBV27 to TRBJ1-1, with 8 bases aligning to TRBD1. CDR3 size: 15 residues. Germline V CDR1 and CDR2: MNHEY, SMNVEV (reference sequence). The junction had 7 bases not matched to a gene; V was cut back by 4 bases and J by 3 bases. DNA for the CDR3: TGTGCCAGCAGTTGGGGGGACAGGACGGACACTGAAGCTTTCTTT. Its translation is CASSWGDRTDTEAFF.

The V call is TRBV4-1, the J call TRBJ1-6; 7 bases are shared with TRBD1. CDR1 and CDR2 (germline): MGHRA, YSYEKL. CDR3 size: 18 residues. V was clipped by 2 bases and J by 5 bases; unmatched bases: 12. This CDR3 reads CASSQRDLLTGNNSPLHF. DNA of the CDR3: TGCGCCAGCAGCCAACGTGATCTCCTGACAGGGAATAATTCACCCCTCCACTTT.

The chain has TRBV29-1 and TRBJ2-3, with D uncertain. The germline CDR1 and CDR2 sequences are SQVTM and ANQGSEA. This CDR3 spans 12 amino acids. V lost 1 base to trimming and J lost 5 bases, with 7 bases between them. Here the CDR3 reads CSVEVVVDTQYF. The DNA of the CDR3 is TGCAGCGTTGAAGTTGTAGTAGATACGCAGTATTTT.

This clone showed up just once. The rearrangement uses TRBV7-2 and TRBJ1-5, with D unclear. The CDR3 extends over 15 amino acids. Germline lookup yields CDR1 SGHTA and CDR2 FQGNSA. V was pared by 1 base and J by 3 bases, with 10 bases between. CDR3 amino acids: CASSLDREFNQPQHF. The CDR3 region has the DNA TGTGCCAGCAGCTTAGACCGGGAATTCAATCAGCCCCAGCATTTT.

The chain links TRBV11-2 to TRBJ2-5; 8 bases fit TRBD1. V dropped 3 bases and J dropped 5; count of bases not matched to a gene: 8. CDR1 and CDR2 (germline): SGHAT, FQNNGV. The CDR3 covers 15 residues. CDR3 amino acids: CASSLMTGVRETQYF. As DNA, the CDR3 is TGTGCCAGCAGCTTGATGACAGGGGTCCGTGAGACCCAGTACTTC.

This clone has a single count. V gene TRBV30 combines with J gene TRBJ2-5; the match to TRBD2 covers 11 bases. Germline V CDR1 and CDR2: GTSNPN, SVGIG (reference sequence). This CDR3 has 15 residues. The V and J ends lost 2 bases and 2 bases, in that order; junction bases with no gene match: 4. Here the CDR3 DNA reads TGTGCCTGGAGTTTAGGACTAGCGGGTCAAGAGACCCAGTACTTC. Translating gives CAWSLGLAGQETQYF.

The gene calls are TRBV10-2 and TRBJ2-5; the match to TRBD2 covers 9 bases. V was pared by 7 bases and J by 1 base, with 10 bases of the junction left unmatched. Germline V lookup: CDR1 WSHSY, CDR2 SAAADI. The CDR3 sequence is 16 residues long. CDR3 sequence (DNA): TGCGCCAGCAATTACGGCGGGAGGGGATCCCAAGAGACCCAGTACTTC. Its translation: CASNYGGRGSQETQYF.

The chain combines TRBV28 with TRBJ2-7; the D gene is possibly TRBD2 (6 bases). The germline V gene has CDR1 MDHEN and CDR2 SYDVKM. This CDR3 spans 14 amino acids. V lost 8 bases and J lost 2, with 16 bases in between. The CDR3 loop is CASSAGGSTYEQYF. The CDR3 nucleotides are TGTGCCAGCTCCGCCGGAGGGTCTACCTACGAGCAGTACTTC.

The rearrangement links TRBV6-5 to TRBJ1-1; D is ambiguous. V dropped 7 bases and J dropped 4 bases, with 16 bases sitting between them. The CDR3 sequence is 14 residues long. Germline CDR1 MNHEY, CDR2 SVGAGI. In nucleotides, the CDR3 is TGTGCCAGCACCGAGCGAGGGCTTAGCACTGAAGCTTTCTTT. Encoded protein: CASTERGLSTEAFF.

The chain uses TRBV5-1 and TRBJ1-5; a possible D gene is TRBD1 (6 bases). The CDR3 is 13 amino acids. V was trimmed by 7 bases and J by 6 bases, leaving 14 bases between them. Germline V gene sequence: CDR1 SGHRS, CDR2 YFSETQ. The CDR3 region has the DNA TGCGCCAGCTCTATGACAGGCTCTCAGCCCCAGCATTTT. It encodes CASSMTGSQPQHF. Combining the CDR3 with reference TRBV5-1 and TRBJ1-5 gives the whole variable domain KAGVTQTPRYLIKTRGQQVTLSCSPISGHRSVSWYQQTPGQGLQFLFEYFSETQRNKGNFPGRFSGRQFSNSRSEMNVSTLELGDSALYLCASSMTGSQPQHFGDGTRLSIL.

DNA for the CDR3: TGCAGCGTTTTGCAGCGGTTCACAGATACGCAGTATTTT. Translation gives CSVLQRFTDTQYF. J is TRBJ2-3 and V is TRBV29-1; tentatively, D is TRBD2 (5 bases). The V and J ends lost 5 bases and 2 bases respectively, with 11 bases between them. CDR1 and CDR2 from the germline V gene are SQVTM and ANQGSEA. The CDR3 is 13 residues long.

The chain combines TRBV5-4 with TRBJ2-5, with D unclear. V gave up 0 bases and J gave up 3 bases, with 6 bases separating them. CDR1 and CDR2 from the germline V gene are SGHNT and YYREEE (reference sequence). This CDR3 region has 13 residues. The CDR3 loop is CASSLATEETQYF. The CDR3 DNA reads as TGTGCCAGCAGCTTGGCCACAGAAGAGACCCAGTACTTC.